This T cell receptor (beta chain) stems from a study of PD-1 blockade in classical Hodgkin lymphoma. As to this clone: Its specificity is not known.

J gave up 3 bases and V 3 bases, and 3 bases lay outside the gene matches. This CDR3 has 14 residues. Germline CDR1 reads GTSNPN; CDR2 reads SVGIG (reference sequence). The study, taken as a whole, reports: Individuals who commenced nivolumab within less than 1 year of ASCT were excluded. Complete responders had baseline diversity similar to newly diagnosed patients.

Produced via immunoSEQ multiplex PCR; TCRdb's table is partial and in-frame only. The sample lists roughly 150,000 clones; approximately 81% were seen once. After autologous stem cell transplantation all patients relapsed, and prior brentuximab vedotin exposure differed between cohorts. Under best response, outcomes were complete response, partial response or progressive disease. The source is a human donor with classical Hodgkin lymphoma. The gene calls are TRBV30 and TRBJ2-3; 10 nucleotides line up with TRBD2. The sample here was peripheral blood mononuclear cells (PBMCs), taken before the second cycle of nivolumab. CDR3 protein: CAWSPGLATDTQYF. The CDR3 region has the DNA TGTGCCTGGAGCCCGGGACTAGCGACAGATACGCAGTATTTT.